This TCR beta chain was documented in a study of identical twins. There are 15 residues in the CDR3. Germline CDR1 SGHRS, CDR2 YFSETQ. J was trimmed by 4 bases and V by 1 base; bases with no gene match: 4. Template switching added a universal primer binding site, and final cDNA carried unique molecular identifiers. TCRdb re-called the 5' RACE reads with MiXCR, one entry per CDR3 protein. The data show hundreds of thousands of distinct CDR3 sequences, with 8.5% to 9% seen just once and approximately 0.96% held by the top ten. The sample holds many counts of this clonotype. Its matching antigen is unknown. The study, taken as a whole, reports: Beta out-of-frame sequences showed weaker excess sharing between twins. Cord blood beta clonotypes present at high abundance carried fewer insertions; no such pattern appeared in memory repertoires.

Healthy Caucasians were all of the donors. These same data were also listed under a study on yellow fever vaccine responses in identical twins.

The sequence derives from a young woman in good health. The chain carries TRBV5-1 and TRBJ1-2; the match to TRBD1 covers 10 bases. The sample taken for sequencing was PBMCs. The CDR3 region is CASSLSGTGAYGYTF. Here the CDR3 DNA reads TGCGCCAGCAGCTTGAGTGGGACAGGGGCCTATGGCTACACCTTC.